This TCR beta chain was retrieved from a study of cytomegalovirus exposure and HLA in healthy donors. Whole-study findings and limits: CMV antigen specificity was confirmed in vitro for three CMV-associated chains. Cytomegalovirus-associated status was assigned to more than 150 TCR beta chains.

The repertoire was sequenced with immunoSEQ multiplex PCR; TCRdb's copy has only in-frame clones and lacks some. The profile shows 100,000 or so clones, over 75% of them singletons. Concerning this clone: What it binds is unknown.

V shed 5 bases, J shed 5 bases, and the junction held 12 bases outside the gene matches. This CDR3 has 18 amino acids. CDR1 SGHTA and CDR2 FQGNSA come from the germline V gene. The chain has TRBV7-2 and TRBJ2-5; 15 bases map to TRBD2. The sequencing input was PBMCs. The clonotype was recovered from a young man in good health and CMV-seropositive. The CDR3 loop reads CASSLHGLAGGPGETQYF. The CDR3 nucleotides are TGTGCCAGCAGCCTGCACGGACTAGCGGGAGGGCCGGGTGAGACCCAGTACTTC.